This T cell receptor beta chain was retrieved from a study of cytomegalovirus exposure and HLA in healthy donors. At the level of the study: Earlier sequencing of 150 million to 200 million T cells yielded 100 million to 140 million unique TCR beta sequences.

The study ran its PCR with 60 Vbeta and 13 Jbeta primers. Method: immunoSEQ multiplex PCR; TCRdb's copy keeps in-frame clones and lacks some. The table lists under 150,000 clones, over 65% of them singletons. The sample consisted of PBMCs. This sequence originates from a woman aged 18-29 years in good health and CMV-seronegative.

The CDR3 sequence is CASSQIGGNTGELFF. As DNA, the CDR3 is TGCGCCAGCAGCCAGATAGGGGGCAACACCGGGGAGCTGTTTTTT. The chain links TRBV4-1 to TRBJ2-2; 7 nucleotides agree with TRBD1. CDR3 size: 15 residues. Germline CDR1 reads MGHRA; CDR2 reads YSYEKL. With 3 bases clipped from V and 2 bases from J, the junction kept 3 bases outside the gene matches.